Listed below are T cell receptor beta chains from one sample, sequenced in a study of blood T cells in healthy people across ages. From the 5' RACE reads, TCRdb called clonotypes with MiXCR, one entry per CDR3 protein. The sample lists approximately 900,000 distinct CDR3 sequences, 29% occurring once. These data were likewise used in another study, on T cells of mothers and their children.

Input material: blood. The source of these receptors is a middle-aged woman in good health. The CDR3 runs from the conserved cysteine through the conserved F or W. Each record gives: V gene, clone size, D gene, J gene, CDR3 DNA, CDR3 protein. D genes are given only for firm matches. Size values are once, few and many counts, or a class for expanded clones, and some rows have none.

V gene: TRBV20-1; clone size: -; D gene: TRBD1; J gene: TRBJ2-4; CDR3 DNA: TGCAGTGCTAGCCCCGGGACAGGGAACATTCAGTACTTC; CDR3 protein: CSASPGTGNIQYF
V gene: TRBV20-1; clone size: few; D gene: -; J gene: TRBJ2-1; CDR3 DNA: TGCAGTGCTAAGACTCCCGGAGGCAATGAGCAGTTCTTC; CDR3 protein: CSAKTPGGNEQFF
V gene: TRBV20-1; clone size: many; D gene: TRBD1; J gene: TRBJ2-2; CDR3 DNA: TGCAGTGCTAGCAAGCCGGACAGGGGGTCCGGGGAGCTGTTTTTT; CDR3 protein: CSASKPDRGSGELFF
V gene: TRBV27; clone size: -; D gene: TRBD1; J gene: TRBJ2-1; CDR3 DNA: TGTGCCAGCAGGGGGCTTGAGACAGGGGACCACAATGAGCAGTTCTTC; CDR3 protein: CASRGLETGDHNEQFF
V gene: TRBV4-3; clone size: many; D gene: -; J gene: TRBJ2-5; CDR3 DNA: TGCGCCAGCAGCCACACAGGGACGTCGTGGGAGACCCAGTACTTC; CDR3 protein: CASSHTGTSWETQYF
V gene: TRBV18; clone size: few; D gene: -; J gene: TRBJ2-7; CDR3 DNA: TGTGCCAGCTCACCAGAGGACGAGCAGTACTTC; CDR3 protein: CASSPEDEQYF
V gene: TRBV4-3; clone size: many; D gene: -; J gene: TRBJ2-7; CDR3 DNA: TGCGCCAGCAGCCAAGATATTATAGGGAGCTACGAGCAGTACTTC; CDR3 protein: CASSQDIIGSYEQYF
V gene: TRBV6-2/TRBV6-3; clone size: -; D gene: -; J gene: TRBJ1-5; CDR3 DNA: TGTGCCAGCAGTTACACTCTTTATCAGCCCCAGCATTTT; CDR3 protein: CASSYTLYQPQHF
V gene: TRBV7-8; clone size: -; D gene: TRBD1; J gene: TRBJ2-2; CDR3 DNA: TGTGCCAGCAGCGACCGACAGGGGACCGGGGAGCTGTTTTTT; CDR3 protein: CASSDRQGTGELFF
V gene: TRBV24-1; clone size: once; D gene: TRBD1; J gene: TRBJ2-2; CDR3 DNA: TGTGCCACCAGTGACTGGACAGGGTGGAACACCGGGGAGCTGTTTTTT; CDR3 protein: CATSDWTGWNTGELFF
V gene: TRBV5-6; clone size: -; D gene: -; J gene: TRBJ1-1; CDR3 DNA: TGTGCCAGCAGCCTCCTGGAGGAGAACACTGAAGCTTTCTTT; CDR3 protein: CASSLLEENTEAFF
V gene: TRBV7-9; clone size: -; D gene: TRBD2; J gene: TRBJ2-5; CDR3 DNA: TGTGCCAGCAGTCACACTCGGGGGGGCCAAGAGACCCAGTACTTC; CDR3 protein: CASSHTRGGQETQYF
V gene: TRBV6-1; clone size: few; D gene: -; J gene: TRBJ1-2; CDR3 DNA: TGTGCCAGCAGCCTAACAGGCGGCTTCGACAGGATTGTTTCGGATGGCTACACCTTC; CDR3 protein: CASSLTGGFDRIVSDGYTF
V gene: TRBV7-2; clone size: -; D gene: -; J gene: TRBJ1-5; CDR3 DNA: TGTGCCAGCAGCTTAGCGAGGGCCGCCAGGGGCAATCAGCCCCAGCATTTT; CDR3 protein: CASSLARAARGNQPQHF
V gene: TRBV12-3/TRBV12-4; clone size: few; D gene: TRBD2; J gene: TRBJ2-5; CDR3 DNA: TGTGCCAGCAGTTTTTCCGGGGGGGGACAAGAGACCCAGTACTTC; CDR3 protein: CASSFSGGGQETQYF
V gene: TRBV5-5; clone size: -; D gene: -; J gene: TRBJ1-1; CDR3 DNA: TGTGCCAGCAGCTTTCAGGGTATGACTGAAGCTTTCTTT; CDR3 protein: CASSFQGMTEAFF
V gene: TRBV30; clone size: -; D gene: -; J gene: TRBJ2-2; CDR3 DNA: TGTGCCTGGAGGATAGGGGATTTCGGGGAGCTGTTTTTT; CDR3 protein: CAWRIGDFGELFF
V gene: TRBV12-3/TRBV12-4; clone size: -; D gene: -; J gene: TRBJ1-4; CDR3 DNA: TGTGCCAGCGGTGATGAAAAACTGTTTTTT; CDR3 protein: CASGDEKLFF
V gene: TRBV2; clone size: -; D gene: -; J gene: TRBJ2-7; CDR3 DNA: TGTGCCAGCAGTGAAGGGACGACCTGGAGCGAGCAGTACTTC; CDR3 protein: CASSEGTTWSEQYF
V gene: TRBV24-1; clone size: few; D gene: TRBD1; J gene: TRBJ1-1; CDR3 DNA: TGTGCCACCAGTGACCCGACAGGGGGGAACACTGAAGCTTTCTTT; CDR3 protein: CATSDPTGGNTEAFF
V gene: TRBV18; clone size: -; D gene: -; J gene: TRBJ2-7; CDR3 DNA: TGTGCCAGCTCACCACGAGAAGGGGTCCACGAGCAGTACTTC; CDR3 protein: CASSPREGVHEQYF
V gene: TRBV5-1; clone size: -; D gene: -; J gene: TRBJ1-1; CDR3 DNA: TGCGCCAGCAGCCTTACACAGGTCCCAGGAACTGAAGCTTTCTTT; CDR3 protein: CASSLTQVPGTEAFF
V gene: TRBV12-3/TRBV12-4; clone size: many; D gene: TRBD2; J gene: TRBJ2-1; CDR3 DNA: TGTGCCAGCAGTCCCACTAGCGGGGTAGGAAGTGAGCAGTTCTTC; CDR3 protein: CASSPTSGVGSEQFF
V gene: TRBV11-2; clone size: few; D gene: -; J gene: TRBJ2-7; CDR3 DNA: TGTGCCAGCAGTTCCATTAAGAAAACGAGCGAGCAGTACTTC; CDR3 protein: CASSSIKKTSEQYF
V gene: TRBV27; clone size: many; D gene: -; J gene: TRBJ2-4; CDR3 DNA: TGTGCCAGTAGCCTCGGGACCCCTTATGGCATTCAGTACTTC; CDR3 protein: CASSLGTPYGIQYF
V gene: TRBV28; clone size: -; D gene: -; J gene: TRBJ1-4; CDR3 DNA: TGTGCCCGTGAATCGACAGTTACTAATGAAAAACTGTTTTTT; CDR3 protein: CARESTVTNEKLFF
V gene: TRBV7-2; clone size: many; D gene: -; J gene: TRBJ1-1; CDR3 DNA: TGTGCCAGCAGCCTAGGGTGGAACACTGAAGCTTTCTTT; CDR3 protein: CASSLGWNTEAFF
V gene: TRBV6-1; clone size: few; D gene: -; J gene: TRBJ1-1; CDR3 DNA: TGTGCCAGTGGGGGGTTGAACACTGAAGCTTTCTTT; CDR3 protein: CASGGLNTEAFF
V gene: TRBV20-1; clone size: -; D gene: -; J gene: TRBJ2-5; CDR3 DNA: TGCAGTGCTAGACGGGGGAACTACAATGAGCAGTACTTC; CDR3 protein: CSARRGNYNEQYF
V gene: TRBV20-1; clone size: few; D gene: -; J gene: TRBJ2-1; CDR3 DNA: TGCAGTGCCCCGGAGCCTAAGCGCGATGAGCAGTTCTTC; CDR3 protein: CSAPEPKRDEQFF
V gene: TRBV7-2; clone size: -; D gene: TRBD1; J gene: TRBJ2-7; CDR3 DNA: TGTACCAGCAGCTTGCGGGACAGGATGACCTACGAGCAGTACTTC; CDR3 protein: CTSSLRDRMTYEQYF
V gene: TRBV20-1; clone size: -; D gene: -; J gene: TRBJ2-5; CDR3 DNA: TGCAGTGTTTCCCCGGCCAGGGACGATTACAAGCAGTACTTC; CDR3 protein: CSVSPARDDYKQYF
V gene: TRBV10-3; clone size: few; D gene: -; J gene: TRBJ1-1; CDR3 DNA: TGTGCCATCAGTGAGCGTCTTACAGGGAAGGGGGAGAAAGCTTTCTTT; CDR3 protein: CAISERLTGKGEKAFF
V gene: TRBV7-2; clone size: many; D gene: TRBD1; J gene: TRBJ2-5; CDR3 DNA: TGTGCCAGCAGCTTAGGTGTGGACAGGGCGATGGTAAAGACCCAGTACTTC; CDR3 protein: CASSLGVDRAMVKTQYF
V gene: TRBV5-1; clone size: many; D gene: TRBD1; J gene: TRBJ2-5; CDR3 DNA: TGCGCCAGCAGCTCGGGACAGGGAATATCGGAGACCCAGTACTTC; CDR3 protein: CASSSGQGISETQYF
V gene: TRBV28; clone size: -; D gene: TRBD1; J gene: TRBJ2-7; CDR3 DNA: TGTGCCAGCAGTTTATGGACAGGGGACGTCTACGAGCAGTACTTC; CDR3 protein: CASSLWTGDVYEQYF
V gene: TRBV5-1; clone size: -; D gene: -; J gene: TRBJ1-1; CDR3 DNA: TGCGCCAGCAGCGCCTCAGGAGCTGAAGCTTTCTTT; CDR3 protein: CASSASGAEAFF
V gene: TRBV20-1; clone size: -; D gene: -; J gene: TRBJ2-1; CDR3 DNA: TGCAGTGCTAGTTTGGCTAGCCCCTTCCGCGAGCAGTTCTTC; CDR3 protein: CSASLASPFREQFF
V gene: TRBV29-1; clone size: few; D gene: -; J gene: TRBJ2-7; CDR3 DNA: TGCAGCGGTGGGACCCCAGGGTCGGTGCAGTACTTC; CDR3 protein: CSGGTPGSVQYF
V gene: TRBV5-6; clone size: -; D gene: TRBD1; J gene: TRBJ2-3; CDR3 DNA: TGTGCCAGCAGCTTGACAGGGGGCATGGGAGATACGCAGTATTTT; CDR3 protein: CASSLTGGMGDTQYF
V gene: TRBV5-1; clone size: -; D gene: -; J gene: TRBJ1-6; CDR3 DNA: TGCGCCAGCAGCTTAACATGGTTGTCACCCCTCCACTTT; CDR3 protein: CASSLTWLSPLHF
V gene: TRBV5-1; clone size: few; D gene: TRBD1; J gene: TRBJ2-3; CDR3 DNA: TGCGCCAGCAGCCTTCTACAGGGGGCTATTACAGATACGCAGTATTTT; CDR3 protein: CASSLLQGAITDTQYF
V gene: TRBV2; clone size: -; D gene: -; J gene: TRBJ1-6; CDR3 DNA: TGTGCCAGCAGTGGGGAGGCTAATTCACCCCTCCACTTT; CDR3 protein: CASSGEANSPLHF
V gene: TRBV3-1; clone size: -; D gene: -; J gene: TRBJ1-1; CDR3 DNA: TGTGCCAGCAGCCAAGTAATCGGGAACACTGAAGCTTTCTTT; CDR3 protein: CASSQVIGNTEAFF
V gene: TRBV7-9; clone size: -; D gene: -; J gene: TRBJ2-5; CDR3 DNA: TGTGCCAGCAGCTCCAAGGGGCTGACAGGGAGGGAGACCCAGTACTTC; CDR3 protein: CASSSKGLTGRETQYF
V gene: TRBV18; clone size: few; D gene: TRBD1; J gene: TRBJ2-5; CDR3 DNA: TGTGCCAGCTCACCACCCGTGACAGGGGGCGGAGAGACCCAGTACTTC; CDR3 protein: CASSPPVTGGGETQYF
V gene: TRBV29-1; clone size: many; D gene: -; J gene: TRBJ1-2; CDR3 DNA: TGCAGCGTTGAGGGGGCCACGAGGAGAGCTAACTATGGCTACACCTTC; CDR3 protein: CSVEGATRRANYGYTF
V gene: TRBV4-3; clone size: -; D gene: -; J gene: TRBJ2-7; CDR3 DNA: TGCGCCAGCAGCCAAGATTCGGCCGGGGACTCCTACGAGCAGTACTTC; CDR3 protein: CASSQDSAGDSYEQYF
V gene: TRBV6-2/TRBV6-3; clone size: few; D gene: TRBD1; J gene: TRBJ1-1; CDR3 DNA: TGTGCCATCTACGACAGGGGGGAAAAGGCTTTCTTT; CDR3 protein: CAIYDRGEKAFF
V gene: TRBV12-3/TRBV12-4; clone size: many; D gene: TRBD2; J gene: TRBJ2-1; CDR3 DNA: TGTGCCAGCAGTCGGGCGGGGGGCTCCTACAATGAGCAGTTCTTC; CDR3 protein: CASSRAGGSYNEQFF
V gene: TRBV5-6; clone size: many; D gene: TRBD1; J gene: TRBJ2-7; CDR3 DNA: TGTGCCAGCAGCTTCCGACAGGGGTCTTTCTACGAGCAGTACTTC; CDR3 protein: CASSFRQGSFYEQYF